This entry features one T cell receptor beta chain sequence. Per the original data handling: From reference gene primer amplification, estimates of nucleated cell counts were derived. Measured with immunoSEQ multiplex PCR; TCRdb has only the in-frame clones, and not every one. V and J calls and clone size are those listed in that table; D and trimming were worked out from the DNA. The repertoire holds roughly 370,000 clones, approximately 90% seen once, with 10% in the top ten. This entry is derived from a study of blood T cell repertoires in COVID-19. This study enrolled people aged about 18 to 100 from around 26 US geographic areas. Clinical history as reported by participants underpinned cohort assignment. CDR1 is LNHNV, CDR2 YYDKDF, per germline (reference sequence). This CDR3 has 19 amino acids. Trimming left V 1 base short and J 0 bases short, with 19 bases between.

The sample was PBMCs or T cells enriched from blood (not recorded which). The chain employs TRBV15 and TRBJ2-1, with D perhaps matching TRBD2 (6 bases). This TCR derives from a woman aged 50 to 60 who had recovered from COVID-19. CDR3 residues: CATSRVGDVAASSYNEQFF. The DNA for the CDR3 is TGTGCCACCAGCAGAGTGGGTGACGTAGCGGCGAGCTCCTACAATGAGCAGTTCTTC.